The entry below gives a single T cell receptor (beta chain) sequence along with its context. Its antigen remains unidentified. These data belong to a study of T cell responses to AZD1222 COVID-19 vaccine. Study-level points and caveats: The sample set comprised mostly white British donors with more females, and clonal diversity was possibly underestimated.

Germline values: CDR1 KGHSH, CDR2 LQKENI. The V gene end was trimmed by 6 bases and the J gene end by 7 bases; junction bases not matched to a gene: 5. The CDR3 length is 12 residues. Clones were sequenced by immunoSEQ multiplex PCR, and TCRdb holds only the in-frame ones, with some missing. This sample has some 110,000 clones, with around 86% found just once. The TCR originated in an adult who received the MenACWY meningococcal vaccine as a control. This chain joins TRBV18 and TRBJ1-1; TRBD1 matches 7 bases. Sequencing was performed on peripheral blood, taken 28 days after the second dose of the MenACWY control vaccine. CDR3 sequence (DNA): TGTGCCAGCTCGCACGGGGACAGTGAAGCTTTCTTT. This encodes CASSHGDSEAFF.